This T cell receptor beta chain was identified in a study of blood T cells in healthy people across ages (dated by TCRdb to the mid-2010s). As for the study more broadly: In model experiments, template switching captured roughly one uniquely barcoded TCR beta cDNA molecule for every two T cells. Using deep sequencing normalized with unique cDNA molecular identifiers, the study measured how TCR beta repertoire diversity changes with age. Donors were grouped into four age groups: young (average 16 years), middle-aged (around 39), aged (around 60) and long-lived (about 89). Donors of different ages were randomly distributed across sequencing lanes to avoid experimental bias. Using the same blood draw, the study looked at two additional independent replicas of 1 million unique cDNA reads for two donors, one aged 18 to 30 and the other aged 80 or older. The paper as a whole reports these results and caveats: Since profiling was done on bulk unsorted PBMCs, naive and antigen-experienced compartments could not be conclusively compared. As age increased, observed TCR beta diversity per million T cells dropped in a roughly linear way, and a significant reduction was already evident by age about 40. Estimates of total diversity from one million sequenced T cells were regarded as lower bounds and underestimates. The CMV infection status of donors was not known, potentially confounding age-related changes in expanded clonotypes. There was a strong correlation between observed TCR beta diversity and the percentage of naive T cells measured by flow cytometry. Compared with the aged group, the long-lived group had more naive CD4+ T cells, fewer expanded clones and increased TCR diversity, suggesting age selection.

Trimming removed 6 bases from V and 1 base from J, leaving 10 bases between the germline ends. The germline V gene supplies CDR1 SGHTA and CDR2 FQGNSA. The CDR3 runs 13 amino acids, cysteine and phenylalanine included. Of all the DNA, just the CDR3 is kept, 39 bases in frame from base 1. Comment on this clonotype: Its antigen is not yet known. No per-base quality is available; no much larger clone lies one base away.

The 39 donors, aged about 6 to 95 years, were systemically healthy Caucasian individuals from Russia. Around 10 milliliters of peripheral blood were drawn from each donor into EDTA-treated Vacutainer tubes. Ficoll-Paque density-gradient centrifugation was used to isolate PBMCs, with at least 7 million per sample. Trizol reagent was used to extract total RNA from PBMCs, with at least 5.5 micrograms per sample. For every donor, an aliquot of PBMCs went through flow cytometry to measure the percentages of naive CD45RAhigh/CD27high T cells. Receptors were amplified or captured by 5' RACE. The second PCR ran for about 6 to 11 cycles and used a J-beta primer mix along with a sample-barcoded 5' primer. A template-switch 5' adaptor carrying 12 random nucleotides introduced a unique molecular identifier onto each TCR beta cDNA molecule. Each sample yielded at least 3 million CDR3-containing paired-end reads. First-strand cDNA was synthesized from all RNA with the Mint cDNA synthesis kit, primed by a TRBC-specific oligonucleotide. After uracil-DNA glycosylase treatment, a first 18-cycle PCR used universal primers M1SS and BC2_uni_R on all cDNA. The published analysis was carried out like this. Normalization of each sample was performed by random selection of 1 million high-quality reads, each carrying a distinct molecular identifier. Instead of being binned into consensus sequences, reads with shared molecular identifiers were discarded. MiTCR, set to a Q25 quality threshold and the strictest error-elimination algorithm, was used for CDR3 identification, clonotype clustering and error correction. A nonparametric unseen species model with Euler transformation was used to estimate a lower bound on total TCR beta diversity. TCRdb handled the public reads itself, with Q25 trimming in fastp and clone calling in MiXCR, and kept productive beta chains. Rows matching on CDR3 protein sequence are summarized as one entry with the most common DNA and genes. TCRdb's processing, not the authors', yielded these V and J calls. Within this sample are approximately 1,700,000 distinct CDR3 sequences, with around 40% of them counted one time only. The ten largest clones represent 23% of the sample.

This receptor was obtained from a human donor in good health. The sequence is built from TRBV7-2 and TRBJ2-7; a confident D gene designation cannot be given. The source material was blood. The nucleotides are TGTGCCAGCAGTCCGCAGACTTCCTACGAGCAGTACTTC. This is translated as CASSPQTSYEQYF. Where the CDR3 stops, the reference TRBV7-2 and TRBJ2-7 genes take over; the full variable domain is GAGVSQSPSNKVTEKGKDVELRCDPISGHTALYWYRQSLGQGLEFLIYFQGNSAPDKSGLPSDRFSAERTGGSVSTLTIQRTQQEDSAVYLCASSPQTSYEQYFGPGTRLTVT.